The present entry profiles one T cell receptor (beta chain) with its context. Germline CDR1 and CDR2: SGHNT and YENEEA. V was shortened by 5 bases and J by 8 bases, with 15 bases between the two germline ends. This CDR3 has 13 residues. As handled by the study authors: It was from reference gene primer amplification that nucleated cell counts were estimated. Using immunoSEQ multiplex PCR, the repertoire was profiled, and TCRdb retains in-frame clones only, with some absent. V, J and clone size are taken as reported in that table, and D and trimming were inferred from the DNA itself. The data show 280,000 or so clones, about four fifths seen once. The data were taken from a study of blood T cell repertoires in COVID-19. Study at large: Donors in the United States, Italy and Spain gave samples during acute or convalescent COVID-19. PBMCs, B-cell-depleted T cells, or T cells provided the cDNA or gDNA that made up the material.

Sequenced sample: peripheral blood. The chain links TRBV11-3 to TRBJ1-1; D ambiguous. This TCR was recovered from a woman between 45 and 65 years old who had recovered from COVID-19. CDR3 DNA sequence: TGTGCCAGCAGCCCCCGGATGGGCGCGGAAGCTTTCTTT. It codes for CASSPRMGAEAFF.